This record concerns one T cell receptor beta chain sequence. CDR1 SGHRS and CDR2 YFSETQ come from the germline V gene. After removal of 5 bases from V and 8 bases from J, the junction contained 5 bases not matched to a gene. The length of the CDR3 is 14 residues. Measured with immunoSEQ multiplex PCR; TCRdb has only the in-frame clones, and not every one. The sample yields some 250,000 clones, over 70% seen once. The data were obtained in a study of blood T cell repertoires in COVID-19. The receptor comes from an elderly woman with acute or convalescent COVID-19. The sample comprised peripheral blood. V and J are TRBV5-1 and TRBJ2-1; TRBD2 agrees at 12 bases. For the CDR3, the DNA is TGCGCCAGCAGAACTAGCGGGAGGCTCGATGAGCAGTTCTTC. Residues: CASRTSGRLDEQFF.